This record concerns one TCR beta chain sequence. This sample was taken from a study of OX40 agonist ivuxolimab in advanced cancers. The data were produced by immunoSEQ multiplex PCR, yet TCRdb's version contains in-frame clones alone and is incomplete. The data hold fewer than 90,000 clones, with about 86% observed a single time. Germline values: CDR1 SGDLS, CDR2 YYNGEE. Trimming removed 1 base from V and 7 bases from J, with 11 bases in between. The CDR3 has 14 amino acids. If patients had autoimmune disease history or systemic immunosuppression, they were excluded. Collection of blood occurred at baseline, at cycle 4 day 1, and at cycle 7 day 1.

The sequence was obtained from an adult with an advanced solid tumor such as melanoma, head and neck, liver or kidney cancer. The chain joins TRBV9 to TRBJ1-4, with D unclear. This specimen consisted of CD4+ or CD8+ T cells sorted from blood, obtained in a trial of the OX40 agonist ivuxolimab. The CDR3 loop is CASSVLDASEKLFF. CDR3 in DNA: TGTGCCAGCAGCGTACTGGACGCCTCTGAAAAACTGTTTTTT.